The 4 T cell receptor beta chains below were found in one sample sequenced in a study of spatial heterogeneity in lung cancer. Whole-study results and caveats: Counts that tracked tumor mutation counts were those of expanded intratumoral alpha and beta TCRs.

Noted time point: sample taken at primary tumor resection. Which antigens these TCRs recognize remains unknown. TCRdb used MiXCR to reprocess the 5' RACE reads, holding one entry per CDR3 protein. The sample shows roughly 18,000 distinct CDR3 sequences, 8.5% to 10% of them seen only once. The sequences come from lung tumor tissue, collected at surgery. All receptors come from a female donor with early-stage non-small cell lung cancer.

This clonotype was picked up many times. The library was built for alpha chains, so this beta chain is an off-target read and its size means little. The chain combines TRBV6-2 or TRBV6-3 with TRBJ1-5, with 7 bases fitting TRBD1. Losses at the gene ends were 5 bases for V and 16 bases for J; bases not matched to a gene: 17. The CDR3 contains 14 residues. Germline V lookup: CDR1 MNHEY, CDR2 SVGEGT. DNA for the CDR3: TGTGCCAGCAGTCGGCCAAAGGACAGGTCCCTTCTCCATTTT. It specifies CASSRPKDRSLLHF.

Regarding this clonotype: The library was built for alpha chains, so this beta chain is an off-target read and its size means little. The chain is built from TRBV7-2 and TRBJ2-3, with 12 bases lining up with TRBD2. The CDR3 is made up of 17 amino acids. Germline V gene data show CDR1 as SGHTA and CDR2 as FQGNSA. V lost 3 bases, J lost 5 bases, and 9 bases stayed unmatched. For the CDR3, the DNA is TGTGCCAGCAGCTTGACCTCTAGCGGGGGGGCCCGAGATACGCAGTATTTT. Its protein is CASSLTSSGGARDTQYF.

A few counts support this clonotype. Because this beta chain is a stray read in a library intended to capture alpha chains, its abundance should not be given much weight. The V call is TRBV6-2 or TRBV6-3, the J call TRBJ1-6; D gene uncertain. This CDR3 comprises 14 residues. Germline V gives CDR1 MNHEY, CDR2 SVGEGT. The ends were cut back, 2 bases at V and 7 bases at J, with 9 bases in the middle. The CDR3 DNA follows: TGTGCCAGCAGTTACGGGGAGACCAATTCACCCCTCCACTTT. It is translated as CASSYGETNSPLHF.

A note on this clonotype: Because the library targeted alpha chains, this beta chain is an off-target read whose size means little. The chain employs TRBV7-8 and TRBJ1-3; D possibly corresponds to TRBD1 (6 bases). The V gene lost 0 bases and the J gene lost 3 bases, with 15 bases spanning the gap. Per the germline V gene, CDR1 is SGHVS and CDR2 is FQNEAQ. The CDR3 is made up of 17 amino acids. CDR3 in DNA: TGTGCCAGCAGCTTAGCAGCGGGGAGGGGGAGTGGAAACACCATATATTTT. Its protein is CASSLAAGRGSGNTIYF.